The entry below gives a single TCR beta chain sequence along with its context. This CDR3 region has 14 residues. Germline V gives CDR1 SGHTA, CDR2 FQGNSA. Trimming left V 5 bases short and J 2 bases short, with 13 bases between. Clones were sequenced by immunoSEQ multiplex PCR, and TCRdb holds only the in-frame ones, with some missing. Of about 160,000 clones in the sample, roughly 94% were seen once. This record belongs to a study of control samples from healthy donors and cancer patients. The receptor's source is a man aged 60 to 69 with colorectal cancer. The genes are TRBV7-2 and TRBJ2-7, with TRBD1 as a possible D gene (6 bases). Sequencing input: PBMCs. The CDR3 is CASSLGQPPYEQYF. The CDR3 nucleotides are TGTGCCAGCAGCCTCGGACAGCCTCCCTACGAGCAGTACTTC.